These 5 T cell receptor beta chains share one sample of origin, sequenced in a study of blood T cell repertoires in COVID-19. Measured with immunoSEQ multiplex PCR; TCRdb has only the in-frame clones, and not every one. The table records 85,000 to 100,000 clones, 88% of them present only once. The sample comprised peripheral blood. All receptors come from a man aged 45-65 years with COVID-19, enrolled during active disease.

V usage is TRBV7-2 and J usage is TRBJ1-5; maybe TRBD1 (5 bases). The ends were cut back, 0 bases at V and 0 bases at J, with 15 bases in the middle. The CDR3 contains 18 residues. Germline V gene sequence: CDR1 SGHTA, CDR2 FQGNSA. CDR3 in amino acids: CASSLAPGRIYSNQPQHF. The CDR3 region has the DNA TGTGCCAGCAGCTTAGCTCCAGGGAGGATATATAGCAATCAGCCCCAGCATTTT.

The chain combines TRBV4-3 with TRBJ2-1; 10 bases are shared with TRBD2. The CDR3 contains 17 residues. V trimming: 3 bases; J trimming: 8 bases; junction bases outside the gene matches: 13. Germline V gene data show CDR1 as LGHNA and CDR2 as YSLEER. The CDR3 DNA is TGCGCCAGCAGCCACGGAGGACTAGCGGTTCGCCCCGATGAGCAGTTCTTC. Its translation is CASSHGGLAVRPDEQFF.

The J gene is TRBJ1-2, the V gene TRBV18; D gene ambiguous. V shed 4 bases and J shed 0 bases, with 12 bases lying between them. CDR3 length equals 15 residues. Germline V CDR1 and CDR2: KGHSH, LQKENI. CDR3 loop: CASSLSLGANYGYTF. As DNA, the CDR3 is TGTGCCAGCTCACTTAGCCTAGGTGCTAACTATGGCTACACCTTC. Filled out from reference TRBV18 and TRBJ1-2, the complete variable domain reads NAGVMQNPRHLVRRRGQEARLRCSPMKGHSHVYWYRQLPEEGLKFMVYLQKENIIDESGMPKERFSAEFPKEGPSILRIQQVVRGDSAAYFCASSLSLGANYGYTFGSGTRLTVV.

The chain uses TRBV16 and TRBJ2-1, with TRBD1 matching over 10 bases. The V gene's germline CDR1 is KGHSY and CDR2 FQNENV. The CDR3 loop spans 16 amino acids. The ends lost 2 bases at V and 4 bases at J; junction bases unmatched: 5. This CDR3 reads CASSQRGQGNYNEQFF. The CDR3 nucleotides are TGTGCCAGCAGCCAAAGGGGACAGGGGAATTACAATGAGCAGTTCTTC.

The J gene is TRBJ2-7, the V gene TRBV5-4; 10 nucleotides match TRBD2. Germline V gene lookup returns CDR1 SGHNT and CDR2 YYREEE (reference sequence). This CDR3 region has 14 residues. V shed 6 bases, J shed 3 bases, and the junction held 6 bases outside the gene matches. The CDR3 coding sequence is TGTGCCAGCACCCCAGCGGGGGGGAGCTACGAGCAGTACTTC. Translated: CASTPAGGSYEQYF.